The following is a T cell receptor (beta chain) sequence with its context. Its target is not known. This specimen comes from a study of T cells in Graves' hyperthyroidism and ophthalmopathy. Using RNA transcripts as the source, TCR beta CDR3 regions were amplified. HTBI primers were employed in a first-round RT-PCR of the TCR CDR3. TCRdb used MiXCR to reprocess the multiplex PCR reads, holding one entry per CDR3 protein. This repertoire shows hundreds of thousands of distinct CDR3 sequences, roughly 15% found once; its top ten account for 10%. The CDR3 has 13 amino acids. Trimming shortened V by 6 bases and J by 5 bases, and 14 bases separated the two germline ends. Germline V gene lookup returns CDR1 DFQATT and CDR2 SNEGSKA (reference sequence). Study results and limitations: The majority of expanded thyroid clonotypes above 0.001 also appeared in blood.

Patients aged 18 to 65 had newly diagnosed hyperthyroidism of under 2 months' duration. The chain couples TRBV20-1 to TRBJ1-5; D not certain. This TCR came from a woman aged 18-35 years with Graves' hyperthyroidism. Source material: blood. For the CDR3, the DNA is TGCAGTGCCGAGGAACTAAAATATCAGCCCCAGCATTTT. Its protein is CSAEELKYQPQHF.